The entry below describes one T cell receptor (beta chain). Antigen: not known. These data originate in a study of tumor and adjacent non-tumor tissue in lung cancer. Study results and limitations: In normal lung, the top 100 clones were significantly more dominant than in tumor.

In germline, CDR1 is SNHLY, CDR2 FYNNEI. The germline V and J ends were trimmed by 2 bases and 7 bases, with 14 bases remaining between them. This CDR3 comprises 14 residues. A modified ARM-PCR protocol with three rounds of nested PCR amplified TCRbeta. TCRdb ran MiXCR on the multiplex PCR reads and lists one entry per CDR3 protein. The table has roughly 74,000 distinct CDR3 sequences, around 80% seen once. The template was RNA from unsorted bulk tissue. Distant lung tissue was collected more than 3 cm away from the tumor edge. The sequence derives from a man between 65 and 85 years old with non-small cell lung cancer. The chain is built from TRBV2 and TRBJ1-2, with TRBD1 as a possible D gene (5 bases). The sequenced sample was distant non-tumor lung tissue. The CDR3 bases are TGTGCCAGCAGTGAATTGGCAGCTGGGGGTGGCTACACCTTC. Translation: CASSELAAGGGYTF.